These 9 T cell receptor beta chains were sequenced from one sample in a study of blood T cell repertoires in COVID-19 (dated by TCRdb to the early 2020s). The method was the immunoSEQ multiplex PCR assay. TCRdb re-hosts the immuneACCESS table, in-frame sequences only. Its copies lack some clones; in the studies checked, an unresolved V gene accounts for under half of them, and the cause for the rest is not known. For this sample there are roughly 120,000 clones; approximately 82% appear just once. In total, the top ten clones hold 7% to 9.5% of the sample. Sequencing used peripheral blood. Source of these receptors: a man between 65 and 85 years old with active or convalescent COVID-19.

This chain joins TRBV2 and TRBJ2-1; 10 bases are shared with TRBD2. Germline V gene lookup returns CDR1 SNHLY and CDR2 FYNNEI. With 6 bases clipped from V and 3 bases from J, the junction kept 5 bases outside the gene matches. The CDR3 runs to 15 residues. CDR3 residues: CASRILAGSYNEQFF. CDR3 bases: TGTGCCAGCAGGATACTAGCGGGAAGCTACAATGAGCAGTTCTTC.

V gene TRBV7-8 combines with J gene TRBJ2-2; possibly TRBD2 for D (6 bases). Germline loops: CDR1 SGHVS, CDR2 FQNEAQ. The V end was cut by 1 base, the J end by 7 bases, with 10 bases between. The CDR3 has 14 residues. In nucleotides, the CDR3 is TGTGCCAGCAGCTTAGGCCCGGGGGACGGGGAGCTGTTTTTT. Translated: CASSLGPGDGELFF.

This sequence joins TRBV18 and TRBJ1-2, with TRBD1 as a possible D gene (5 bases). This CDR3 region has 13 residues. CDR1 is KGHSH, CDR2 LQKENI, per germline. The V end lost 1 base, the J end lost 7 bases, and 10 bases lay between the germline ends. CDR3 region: CASSPQGSRGYTF. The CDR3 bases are TGTGCCAGCTCACCACAGGGGTCGCGTGGCTACACCTTC. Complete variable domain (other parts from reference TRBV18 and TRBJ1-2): NAGVMQNPRHLVRRRGQEARLRCSPMKGHSHVYWYRQLPEEGLKFMVYLQKENIIDESGMPKERFSAEFPKEGPSILRIQQVVRGDSAAYFCASSPQGSRGYTFGSGTRLTVV.

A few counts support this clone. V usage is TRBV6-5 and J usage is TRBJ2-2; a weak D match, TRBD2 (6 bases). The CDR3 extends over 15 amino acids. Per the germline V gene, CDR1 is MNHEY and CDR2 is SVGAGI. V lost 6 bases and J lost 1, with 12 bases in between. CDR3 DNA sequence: TGTGCCAGCAGAACCACCGGGAGGAACACCGGGGAGCTGTTTTTT. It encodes CASRTTGRNTGELFF.

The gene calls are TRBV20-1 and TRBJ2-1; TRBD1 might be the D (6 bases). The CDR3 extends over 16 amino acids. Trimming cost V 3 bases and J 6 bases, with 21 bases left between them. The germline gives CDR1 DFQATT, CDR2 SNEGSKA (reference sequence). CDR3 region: CSASGSRGDNLNEQFF. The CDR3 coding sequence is TGCAGTGCTAGTGGTTCGCGAGGGGACAACCTCAATGAGCAGTTCTTC.

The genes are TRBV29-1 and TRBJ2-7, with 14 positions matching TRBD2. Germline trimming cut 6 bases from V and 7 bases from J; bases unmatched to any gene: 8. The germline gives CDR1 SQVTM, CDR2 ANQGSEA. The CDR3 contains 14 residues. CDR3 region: CSVARLAGGGEQYF. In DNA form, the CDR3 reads TGCAGCGTGGCCCGACTAGCGGGAGGGGGGGAGCAGTACTTC.

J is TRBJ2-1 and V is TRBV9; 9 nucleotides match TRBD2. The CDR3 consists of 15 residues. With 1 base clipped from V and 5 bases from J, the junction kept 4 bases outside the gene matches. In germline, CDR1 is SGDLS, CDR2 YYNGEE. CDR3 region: CASSVFSSGDNEQFF. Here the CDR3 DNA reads TGTGCCAGCAGCGTATTTTCTAGCGGGGACAATGAGCAGTTCTTC. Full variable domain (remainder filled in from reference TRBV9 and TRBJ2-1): DSGVTQTPKHLITATGQRVTLRCSPRSGDLSVYWYQQSLDQGLQFLIQYYNGEERAKGNILERFSAQQFPDLHSELNLSSLELGDSALYFCASSVFSSGDNEQFFGPGTRLTVL.

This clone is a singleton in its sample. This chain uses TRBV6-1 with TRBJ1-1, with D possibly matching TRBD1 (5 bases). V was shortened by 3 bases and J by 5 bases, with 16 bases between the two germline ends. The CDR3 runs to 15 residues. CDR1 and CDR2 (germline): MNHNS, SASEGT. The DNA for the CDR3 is TGTGCCAGCAGTGAGGCGATAGGGGCGGGAACTGAAGCTTTCTTT. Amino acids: CASSEAIGAGTEAFF.

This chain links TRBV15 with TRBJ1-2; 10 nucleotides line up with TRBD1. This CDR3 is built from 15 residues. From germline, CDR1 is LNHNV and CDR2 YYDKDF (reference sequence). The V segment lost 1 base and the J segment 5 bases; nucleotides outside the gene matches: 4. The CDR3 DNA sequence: TGTGCCACCAGCAGAGTACCGGGACAGGGGTATGGCTACACCTTC. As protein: CATSRVPGQGYGYTF.